This T cell receptor beta chain was sequenced for a study of human T cells and chemical hapten exposure (dated by TCRdb to 2020 to 2022). With respect to the entire study: For sensitization, 2% DPC in acetone was applied to a 2 cm by 2 cm area of upper inner arm skin. Patch testing was done on the upper back using Finn chambers containing 0.01% DPC, and results were scored after 6 days according to International Contact Dermatitis Research Group standards. Libraries were pooled for sequencing, and variation in per-sample TCR yields was attributed mainly to small differences in library volumes within the pool. For TCR sequencing, blood came from 25 to 35 alopecia patients at anywhere from one to four time points (pre-sensitization, 2, 6 and 24 weeks). Blood was sampled from patients pre-sensitization (week 0) and at 2, 6 and about 24 weeks after DPC sensitization. Both TCR alpha and TCR beta chains were sequenced from each blood RNA sample. The mostly female patient cohort included alopecia areata with under or over 50% scalp involvement, alopecia totalis and alopecia universalis. Weekly therapeutic DPC doses were additionally applied to the scalp of patients throughout the approximately 25-week study period. This study followed changes in the peripheral blood TCR repertoire in vivo during primary and secondary sensitization of alopecia patients to the hapten diphenylcyclopropenone (DPC).

This clonotype was seen ten or more times. No cognate antigen has been identified for it. No base quality values were provided; no much bigger clone lies one nucleotide off. This specimen's time point label, interpreted: pre-sensitization, week 0. Explained via the paper, the treatment or condition label denotes: therapeutic diphenylcyclopropenone sensitization with weekly scalp DPC. Total RNA was extracted from unfractionated whole blood collected in Tempus Blood RNA tubes. Blood at each patch-test visit was drawn before the patch test was applied. Eligible patients were aged 18 to 70, diagnosed with alopecia, deemed suitable for DPC therapy, and excluded if pregnant. Library construction relied on RACE. The data were produced on a NextSeq 500. During library preparation, unique molecular identifiers were attached to individual cDNA molecules so that TCRs could be counted quantitatively and reproducibly. Per the original workflow: A median of about 89,000 TCRs per sample was observed, with a range of about 20,000 to 750,000. The Decombinator software suite was used to annotate the V, J and CDR3 of the TCR reads. For the PS versus PT1 abundance plots, all samples were subsampled to the same number of TCRs (28,000). TCRs were defined as expanded if absent before sensitization and observed at least eight times at the 2-week time point. TCRdb redid the processing of the public reads, applying fastp at Q25 and MiXCR, and retained in-frame beta chains. Rows matching on CDR3 protein sequence are summarized as one entry with the most common DNA and genes. The V and J calls shown here were made by TCRdb, not taken from the authors' results. Within this sample are just under 35,000 distinct CDR3 sequences, with about a tenth of them counted one time only. Jointly, the top ten make up 25% to 30% of the sample.

Results the study describes overall, beyond this receptor: After repeated subsampling, changes were observed in the strength of the expansion versus patch-test correlation and in the threshold at which the correlation became significant. Because all patients had alopecia, a presumed autoimmune disease, the immune response of the patients might differ from that of healthy individuals. Expanded TCRs formed significantly more large CDR3 similarity clusters than pre-sensitization or healthy control sets, consistent with antigen-driven responses. Patch test score correlated positively with the number of PT1 expanded TCRs, reaching significance at thresholds 8, 16 and 32 but not at 4. The number of TCRs above 1 in 1000 frequency did not change with DPC sensitization; there was no evidence of global repertoire structure alterations.

The germline V gene (reference sequence) sets CDR1 to SEHNR and CDR2 to FQNEAQ. The CDR3 goes from the cysteine to the phenylalanine over 18 residues. Only the CDR3 part of the read is kept: 54 bases, read in frame from the first base. The junction shows trimming of 1 base on V and 5 bases on J, and the gene matches do not reach 12 bases of it. Recombination connected TRBV7-9 to TRBJ2-1, and TRBD1 aligns with 9 junction nucleotides. This specimen was whole blood, taken in connection with sensitization to the hapten diphenylcyclopropenone (DPC). The receptor's source is a man aged 50 or older with alopecia areata. Some clones in this sample may be carry-over from other donors' samples. The nucleotide sequence is given as TGTGCCAGCAGCTTAGTCTATGGACAGGGGATCTTCGACAATGAGCAGTTCTTC. Its protein reads: CASSLVYGQGIFDNEQFF. Reference TRBV7-9 and TRBJ2-1 proteins supply the regions before and after the CDR3; the full variable domain is: DTGVSQNPRHKITKRGQNVTFRCDPISEHNRLYWYRQTLGQGPEFLTYFQNEAQLEKSRLLSDRFSAERPKGSFSTLEIQRTEQGDSAMYLCASSLVYGQGIFDNEQFFGPGTRLTVL.